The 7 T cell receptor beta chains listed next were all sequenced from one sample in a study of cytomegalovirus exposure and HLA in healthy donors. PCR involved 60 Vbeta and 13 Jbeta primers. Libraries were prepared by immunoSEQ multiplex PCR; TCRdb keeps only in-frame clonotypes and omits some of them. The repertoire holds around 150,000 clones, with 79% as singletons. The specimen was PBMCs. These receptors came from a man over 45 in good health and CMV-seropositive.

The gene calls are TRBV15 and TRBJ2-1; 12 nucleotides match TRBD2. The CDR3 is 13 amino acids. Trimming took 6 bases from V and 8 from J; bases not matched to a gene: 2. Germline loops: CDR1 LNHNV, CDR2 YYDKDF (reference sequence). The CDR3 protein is CATRGLAGDEQFF. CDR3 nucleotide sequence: TGTGCCACCAGGGGACTAGCGGGCGATGAGCAGTTCTTC.

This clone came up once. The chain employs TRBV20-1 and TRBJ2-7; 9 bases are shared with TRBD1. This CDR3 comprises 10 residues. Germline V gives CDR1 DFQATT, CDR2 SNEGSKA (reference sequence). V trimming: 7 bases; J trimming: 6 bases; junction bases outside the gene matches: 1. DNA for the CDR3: TGCAGTGGGACAGGGGTCGAGCAGTACTTC. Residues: CSGTGVEQYF.

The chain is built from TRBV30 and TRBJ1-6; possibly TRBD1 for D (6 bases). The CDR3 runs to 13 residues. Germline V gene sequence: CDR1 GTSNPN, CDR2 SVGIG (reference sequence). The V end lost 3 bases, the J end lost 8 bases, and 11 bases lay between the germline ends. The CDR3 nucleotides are TGTGCCTGGAGGCCACAGGGTTATTCACCCCTCCACTTT. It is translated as CAWRPQGYSPLHF.

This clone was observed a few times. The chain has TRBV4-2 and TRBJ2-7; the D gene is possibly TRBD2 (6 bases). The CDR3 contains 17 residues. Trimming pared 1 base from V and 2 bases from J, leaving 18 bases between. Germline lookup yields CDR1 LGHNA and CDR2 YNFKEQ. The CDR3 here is CASSQGPLFERAYEQYF. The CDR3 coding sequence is TGTGCCAGCAGCCAAGGTCCCCTTTTCGAGCGGGCCTACGAGCAGTACTTC.

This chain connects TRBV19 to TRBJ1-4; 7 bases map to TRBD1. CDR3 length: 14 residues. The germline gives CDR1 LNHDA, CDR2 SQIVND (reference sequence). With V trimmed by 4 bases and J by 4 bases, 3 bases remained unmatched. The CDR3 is CASSRGQHNEKLFF. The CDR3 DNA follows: TGTGCCAGTAGTAGGGGACAGCATAATGAAAAACTGTTTTTT.

The CDR3 bases are TGTGCCAGCCGGACAGTCGATGAGCAGTTCTTC. Translated, it gives CASRTVDEQFF. V and J are TRBV27 and TRBJ2-1; D perhaps matches TRBD1 (6 bases). Looked up from germline, CDR1 is MNHEY and CDR2 is SMNVEV (reference sequence). This CDR3 spans 11 amino acids. V dropped 8 bases and J dropped 8 bases, with 10 bases sitting between them.

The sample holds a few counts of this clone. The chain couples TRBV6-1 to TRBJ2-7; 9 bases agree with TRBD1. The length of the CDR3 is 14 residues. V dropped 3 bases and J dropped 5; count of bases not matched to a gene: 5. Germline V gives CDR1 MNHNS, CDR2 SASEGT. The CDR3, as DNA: TGTGCCAGCAGTGACGGACAGGGGTCCCACGAGCAGTACTTC. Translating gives CASSDGQGSHEQYF.